One and the same sample provided the 18 T cell receptor beta chains below, sequenced in a study of blood T cell repertoires in COVID-19. Assay used: immunoSEQ multiplex PCR; TCRdb lists only in-frame clones, some missing. The repertoire has about 230,000 clones, around 84% of them found once; the top ten carry approximately 2%. The specimen was peripheral blood. The receptors here all came from a middle-aged man who had recovered from COVID-19.

This clone was seen a single time. This chain joins TRBV10-3 and TRBJ2-5, with D possibly TRBD1 on 5 matching bases. V was cut by 2 bases and J by 10 bases, with 14 bases left in between. This CDR3 comprises 13 residues. The germline gives CDR1 ENHRY, CDR2 SYGVKD. CDR3 coding DNA: TGTGCCATCAGTGAGACCAGGGTTTCGGACCAGTACTTC. Protein: CAISETRVSDQYF.

This clone was detected only a few times. The chain combines TRBV14 with TRBJ2-2; TRBD1 is a possible D gene (5 bases). CDR1 is SGHDN, CDR2 FVKESK, per germline. V dropped 3 bases and J dropped 2 bases, with 13 bases sitting between them. The CDR3 is made up of 16 amino acids. The DNA of the CDR3 is TGTGCCAGCAGCCAGAGAAGGGGCATTAACACCGGGGAGCTGTTTTTT. It translates to CASSQRRGINTGELFF.

J is TRBJ2-5 and V is TRBV11-3; TRBD2 agrees at 10 bases. J gave up 3 bases and V 2 bases, and 9 bases lay outside the gene matches. Per germline, CDR1 SGHNT and CDR2 YENEEA. This CDR3 region has 17 residues. CDR3 DNA sequence: TGTGCCAGCAGCTTAAAGAGGGGTAGCGGGGGGAAAGAGACCCAGTACTTC. Residues: CASSLKRGSGGKETQYF.

The genes are TRBV12-3 or TRBV12-4 and TRBJ1-2, with D unresolved. The germline V and J ends were trimmed by 7 bases and 6 bases, with 15 bases remaining between them. The CDR3 runs 13 residues. The CDR3 DNA follows: TGTGCCAGCACACCGGCGGTCGACGATGGCTACACCTTC. It specifies CASTPAVDDGYTF.

The chain uses TRBV19 and TRBJ1-2; a possible D gene is TRBD1 (5 bases). The germline V gene encodes CDR1 LNHDA and CDR2 SQIVND (reference sequence). This CDR3 spans 16 amino acids. Trimming pared 3 bases from V and 5 bases from J, leaving 19 bases between. The CDR3 nucleotides are TGTGCCAGTAGTATGGTAGGCGCCGGGGGGTATTATGGCTACACCTTC. Its protein product is CASSMVGAGGYYGYTF.

This clone was seen a handful of times. V is TRBV30 and J is TRBJ2-5; weak D call: TRBD2 (6 bases). V lost 2 bases and J 7 bases, leaving 23 bases between the germline ends. The germline CDR1 and CDR2 sequences are GTSNPN and SVGIG (reference sequence). The CDR3 contains 16 residues. CDR3 coding DNA: TGTGCCTGGAGTAAGTCGGGACTCGATACCATTGGGACCCAGTACTTC. It is translated as CAWSKSGLDTIGTQYF.

This clone was detected once. The V and J genes are TRBV7-2 and TRBJ2-1, with unresolved D. Between the trimmed V and J ends, which lost 10 bases and 1 base, there was a span of 14 bases. The CDR3 runs to 14 residues. Germline V CDR1 and CDR2: SGHTA, FQGNSA. The CDR3: CATLPGPSYNEQFF. CDR3 sequence (DNA): TGTGCCACCTTACCAGGCCCGTCCTACAATGAGCAGTTCTTC.

The genes are TRBV7-2 and TRBJ1-6, with D possibly being TRBD1 (5 bases). The CDR3 length is 13 residues. Germline-derived CDR1 and CDR2 are SGHTA and FQGNSA. Trimming pared 5 bases from V and 7 bases from J, leaving 9 bases between. This CDR3 is CASSTTVNSPLHF. CDR3 bases: TGTGCCAGCAGCACGACAGTCAATTCACCCCTCCACTTT.

The V call is TRBV29-1, the J call TRBJ2-1, with 9 bases matching TRBD2. This CDR3 region has 14 residues. Trimming at V came to 6 bases and at J to 4 bases, leaving 7 bases not matched to a gene. CDR1 and CDR2 from the germline V gene are SQVTM and ANQGSEA. The CDR3 region has the DNA TGCAGCGTAATAGCGGGAGTACAATACAATGAGCAGTTCTTC. It encodes CSVIAGVQYNEQFF.

The V and J genes are TRBV12-3 or TRBV12-4 and TRBJ2-2, with D hard to call. Trimming took off 6 bases at V and 2 bases at J, with 7 bases between the two ends. This CDR3 contains 13 residues. The CDR3 DNA follows: TGTGCCAGCAGCCTACCTAACACCGGGGAGCTGTTTTTT. Encoded protein: CASSLPNTGELFF.

This chain joins TRBV7-8 and TRBJ2-7, with D possibly matching TRBD2 (6 bases). Trimming took 4 bases from V and 6 from J, leaving 19 bases between them. Germline CDR1 reads SGHVS; CDR2 reads FQNEAQ. This CDR3 is built from 15 residues. This chain's CDR3 is CASSSQRARGFEQYF. CDR3 nucleotides: TGTGCCAGCAGCTCCCAGCGGGCCCGGGGGTTCGAGCAGTACTTC.

This clone appeared a single time. V is TRBV16 and J is TRBJ2-7; D unresolved. V lost 0 bases to trimming and J lost 2 bases, with 5 bases between them. Germline CDR1 and CDR2: KGHSY and FQNENV. This CDR3 is 13 amino acids long. As DNA, the CDR3 is TGTGCCAGCAGCCAATCTCCGGCCTACGAGCAGTACTTC. As protein: CASSQSPAYEQYF.

This chain links TRBV19 with TRBJ2-1; 9 positions match TRBD1. Germline V lookup: CDR1 LNHDA, CDR2 SQIVND (reference sequence). Trimming cost V 8 bases and J 7 bases; bases outside gene matches: 9. The CDR3 contains 14 residues. DNA of the CDR3: TGTGCCAGTTTCGGGACAGGGCGAGGGAATGAGCAGTTCTTC. Translating gives CASFGTGRGNEQFF.

The rearrangement uses TRBV6-6 and TRBJ1-2, with D perhaps matching TRBD1 (6 bases). The V and J ends lost 5 bases and 8 bases respectively, with 12 bases between them. The CDR3 covers 12 residues. Germline V lookup: CDR1 MNHNY, CDR2 SVGAGI (reference sequence). CDR3 nucleotide sequence: TGTGCCAGCAGTCATAGGACAGTCGGCTACACCTTC. Translation gives CASSHRTVGYTF.

The chain couples TRBV6-5 to TRBJ2-7, with D hard to call. CDR1 and CDR2 from the germline V gene are MNHEY and SVGAGI. Trimming shortened V by 10 bases and J by 0 bases, and 13 bases separated the two germline ends. The CDR3 contains 13 residues. CDR3 bases: TGTGCCACCGCGCTACAGCACTCCTACGAGCAGTACTTC. This encodes CATALQHSYEQYF.

This clone was found many times. The V and J genes are TRBV12-3 or TRBV12-4 and TRBJ2-1; D not resolved. CDR3 length: 13 amino acids. Trimming took 0 bases from V and 4 from J, leaving 4 bases between them. This CDR3 is CASSLAEYNEQFF. The CDR3 nucleotides read TGTGCCAGCAGTTTAGCAGAGTACAATGAGCAGTTCTTC.

V and J are TRBV6-5 and TRBJ2-7; D is uncertain. Trimming shortened V by 9 bases and J by 2 bases, and 8 bases separated the two germline ends. Germline CDR1 is MNHEY and CDR2 is SVGAGI. The CDR3 runs 11 residues. CDR3 region: CARELTYEQYF. The DNA for the CDR3 is TGTGCCAGGGAACTAACCTACGAGCAGTACTTC.

The chain couples TRBV18 to TRBJ2-7, with 7 bases fitting TRBD1. This CDR3 spans 13 amino acids. Trimming at V came to 3 bases and at J to 2 bases, leaving 1 base not matched to a gene. CDR1 and CDR2 (germline): KGHSH, LQKENI. CDR3: CASSPGQTYEQYF. DNA of the CDR3: TGTGCCAGCTCACCGGGACAGACCTACGAGCAGTACTTC.